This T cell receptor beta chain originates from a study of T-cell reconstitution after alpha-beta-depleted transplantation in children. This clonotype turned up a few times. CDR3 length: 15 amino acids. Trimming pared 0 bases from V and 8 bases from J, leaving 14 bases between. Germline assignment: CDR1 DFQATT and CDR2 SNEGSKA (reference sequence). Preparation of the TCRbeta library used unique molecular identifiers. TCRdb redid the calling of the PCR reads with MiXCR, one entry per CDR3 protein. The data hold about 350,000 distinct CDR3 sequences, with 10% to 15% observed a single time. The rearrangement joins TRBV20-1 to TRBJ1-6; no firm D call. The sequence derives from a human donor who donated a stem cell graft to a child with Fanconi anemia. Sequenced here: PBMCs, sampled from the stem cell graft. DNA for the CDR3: TGCAGTGCTAGAGACTTGGGCGGAGACCATTCACCCCTCCACTTT. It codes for CSARDLGGDHSPLHF.